One T cell receptor (beta chain) is described in this entry. No antigen is known for it. Co-extraction yielded RNA and DNA from around 20-30 mg of unsorted bulk tissue. The investigators made TCR beta cDNA from approximately 510 ng total RNA, using a constant-region primer. Slightly modified ARM-PCR served as the procedure for the TCR beta libraries. These libraries came from three rounds of nested multiplex PCR. A C-beta reverse primer and TRBV1-TRBV30 forward primers served in each of the first two PCR rounds, at 10 cycles apiece. Each CDR3 protein gets one entry after TCRdb re-called the multiplex PCR reads with MiXCR. The sample records about 20,000 distinct CDR3 sequences, 79% being singletons. This specimen belongs to a study of tumor-infiltrating lymphocytes in primary liver carcinoma. In the study overall: Aged between 30 and 69 years, the patients were men and women.

The CDR3 sequence is 20 residues long. Germline V gene lookup returns CDR1 SGHAT and CDR2 FQNNGV. J lost 2 bases, V lost 6 bases, and 19 bases had no gene match. Overall study results and limits: Less overlap was seen in tumor-adjacent and tumor-blood pairs than in tumor region pairs.

This receptor was taken from a woman aged 25-40 years with primary liver carcinoma and hepatitis B virus infection. What was sequenced was liver tumor tissue from sampling region 4. The sample's subset: tumor region T4, right-lateral pole. The chain combines TRBV11-2 with TRBJ1-1; 12 nucleotides agree with TRBD1. The CDR3 DNA is TGTGCCAGCAGTGCCCGGGACAGGGGGCGCAAGAGATGGAATAACACTGAAGCTTTCTTT. Its protein product is CASSARDRGRKRWNNTEAFF.